Shown below are 9 T cell receptor beta chains from a single sample sequenced in a study of CD8 T cells in Susac syndrome. Reverse transcription of about 0.5 to 1 ug RNA used random hexamers. TCRdb reanalysed the immunoSEQ multiplex PCR reads using MiXCR and keeps one entry per CDR3 protein. The sample contains about 120,000 distinct CDR3 sequences, around 90% of which appear only once. Sequencing was carried out using CD8+ T cells from PBMCs. These receptors all come from a human donor in good health.

The CDR3 region has the DNA TGCAGCGTTGGCCACACTGAAGCTTTCTTT. As protein: CSVGHTEAFF. The gene calls are TRBV29-1 and TRBJ1-1; unclear D gene. This CDR3 region has 10 residues. V was cut by 4 bases and J by 3 bases, with 3 bases left in between. In germline, CDR1 is SQVTM, CDR2 ANQGSEA.

The chain combines TRBV20-1 with TRBJ1-5, with D possibly being TRBD1 (5 bases). Trimming shortened V by 0 bases and J by 4 bases, and 13 bases separated the two germline ends. Germline CDR1 is DFQATT and CDR2 is SNEGSKA (reference sequence). CDR3 length equals 15 residues. CDR3 amino acids: CSARDARDRNQPQHF. CDR3 coding DNA: TGCAGTGCTAGAGATGCCCGGGACCGGAATCAGCCCCAGCATTTT.

Details on this clonotype: No conserved phenylalanine or tryptophan ends this CDR3, so it is likely a read error. V gene TRBV7-2 combines with J gene TRBJ2-6; no reliable D call. The CDR3 is 15 residues long. Germline assignment: CDR1 SGHTA and CDR2 FQGNSA. The V end lost 5 bases, the J end lost 0 bases, and 8 bases lay between the germline ends. CDR3 protein: CASSQLPSGANVLTL. CDR3 DNA: TGTGCCAGCAGCCAACTCCCCTCTGGGGCCAACGTCCTGACTCTC.

Only one count was recorded for this clonotype. The gene calls are TRBV19 and TRBJ1-5; 9 bases are a match to TRBD1. Germline V lookup: CDR1 LNHDA, CDR2 SQIVND (reference sequence). CDR3 size: 17 residues. V trimming: 7 bases; J trimming: 0 bases; junction bases outside the gene matches: 10. The CDR3 protein is CASTGTGKRDSNQPQHF. DNA of the CDR3: TGTGCCAGTACGGGGACAGGGAAGAGGGATAGCAATCAGCCCCAGCATTTT.

The gene calls are TRBV20-1 and TRBJ2-7; the D gene is possibly TRBD2 (6 bases). The CDR3 spans 14 residues. The V and J ends lost 0 bases and 4 bases respectively, with 13 bases between them. The germline V gene encodes CDR1 DFQATT and CDR2 SNEGSKA (reference sequence). The CDR3 sequence: CSARDLTGEYEQYF. The CDR3 DNA is TGCAGTGCTAGAGATCTGACGGGGGAGTACGAGCAGTACTTC.

The chain employs TRBV7-2 and TRBJ2-7; unclear D gene. This CDR3 has 15 residues. V was clipped by 0 bases and J by 1 base, with 10 bases between them. CDR1 and CDR2 from the germline V gene are SGHTA and FQGNSA. CDR3 in amino acids: CASSLALEPSYEQYF. As DNA, the CDR3 is TGTGCCAGCAGCTTAGCCCTCGAACCGTCCTACGAGCAGTACTTC.

The CDR3 reads CASSPRALNTGELFF. The CDR3 region has the DNA TGTGCCAGCAGTCCCAGGGCTCTGAACACCGGGGAGCTGTTTTTT. The chain links TRBV12-3 or TRBV12-4 to TRBJ2-2; TRBD1 is a possible D gene (5 bases). The germline V and J ends were trimmed by 5 bases and 1 base, with 11 bases remaining between them. The CDR3 consists of 15 residues.

This chain joins TRBV7-9 and TRBJ2-1; D unresolved. From germline, CDR1 is SEHNR and CDR2 FQNEAQ (reference sequence). Deletions cut 1 base from V and 9 bases from J, with 7 bases between. The CDR3 is 12 residues long. The CDR3 DNA reads TGTGCCAGCAGCTTAGTTGACGCTGAGCAGTTCTTC. Translating it yields CASSLVDAEQFF. The full variable domain, completed using reference TRBV7-9 and TRBJ2-1, is DTGVSQNPRHKITKRGQNVTFRCDPISEHNRLYWYRQTLGQGPEFLTYFQNEAQLEKSRLLSDRFSAERPKGSFSTLEIQRTEQGDSAMYLCASSLVDAEQFFGPGTRLTVL.

The table lists this clonotype with a count of one. The CDR3 spells CASSLGELGLYNEQFF. CDR3 nucleotide sequence: TGCGCCAGCAGCTTGGGCGAACTAGGCCTTTACAATGAGCAGTTCTTC. This chain links TRBV5-1 with TRBJ2-1; tentative D call: TRBD2 (5 bases). Per germline, CDR1 SGHRS and CDR2 YFSETQ. This CDR3 region has 16 residues. The V end lost 0 bases, the J end lost 4 bases, and 14 bases lay between the germline ends.